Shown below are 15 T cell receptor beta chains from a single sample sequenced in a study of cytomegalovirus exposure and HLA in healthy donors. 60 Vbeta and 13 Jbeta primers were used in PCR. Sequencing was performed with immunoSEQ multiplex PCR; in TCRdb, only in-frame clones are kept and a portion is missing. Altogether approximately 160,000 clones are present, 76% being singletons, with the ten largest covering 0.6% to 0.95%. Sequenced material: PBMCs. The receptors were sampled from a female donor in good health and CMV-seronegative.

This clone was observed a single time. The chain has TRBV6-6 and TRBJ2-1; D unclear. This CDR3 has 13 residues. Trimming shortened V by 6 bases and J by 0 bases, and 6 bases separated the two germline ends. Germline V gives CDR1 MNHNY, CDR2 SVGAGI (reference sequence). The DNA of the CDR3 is TGTGCCAGCAGAACAGACTCCTACAATGAGCAGTTCTTC. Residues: CASRTDSYNEQFF.

The CDR3 loop reads CASSKVNGQGICVKLFF. The CDR3 DNA reads as TGTGCCAGCAGCAAAGTAAATGGTCAGGGGATCTGTGTGAAACTGTTTTTT. The chain carries TRBV21-1 and TRBJ1-4; the D call of TRBD1 is as the table states it, not checked on the DNA. TRBV21-1 is deemed a pseudogene. The CDR3 is 17 residues long.

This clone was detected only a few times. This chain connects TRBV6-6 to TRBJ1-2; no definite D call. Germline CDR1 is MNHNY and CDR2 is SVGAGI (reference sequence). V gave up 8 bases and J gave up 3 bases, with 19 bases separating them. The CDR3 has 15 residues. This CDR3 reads CASLGLSGLDYGYTF. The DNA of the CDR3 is TGTGCCAGCCTCGGGCTTTCGGGGTTGGACTATGGCTACACCTTC.

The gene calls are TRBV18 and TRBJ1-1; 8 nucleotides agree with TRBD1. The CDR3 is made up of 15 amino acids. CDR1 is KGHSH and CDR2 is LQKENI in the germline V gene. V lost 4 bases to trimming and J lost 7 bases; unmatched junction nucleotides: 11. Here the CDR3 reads CASSQQGALVNEAFF. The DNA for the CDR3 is TGTGCCAGCTCACAGCAGGGGGCGCTTGTAAATGAAGCTTTCTTT.

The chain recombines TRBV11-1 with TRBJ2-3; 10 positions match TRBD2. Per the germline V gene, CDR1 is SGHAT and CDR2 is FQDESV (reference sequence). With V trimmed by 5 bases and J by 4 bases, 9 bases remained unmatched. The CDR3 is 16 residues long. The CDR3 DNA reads TGTGCCAGCAGCCTACCCAGCGGGAGGGCCCCAGATACGCAGTATTTT. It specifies CASSLPSGRAPDTQYF.

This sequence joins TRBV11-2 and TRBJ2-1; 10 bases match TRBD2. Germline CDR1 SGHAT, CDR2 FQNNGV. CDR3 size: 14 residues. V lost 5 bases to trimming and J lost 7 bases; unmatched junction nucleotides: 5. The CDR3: CASSGGLALNEQFF. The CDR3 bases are TGTGCCAGCAGCGGGGGACTAGCGTTGAATGAGCAGTTCTTC.

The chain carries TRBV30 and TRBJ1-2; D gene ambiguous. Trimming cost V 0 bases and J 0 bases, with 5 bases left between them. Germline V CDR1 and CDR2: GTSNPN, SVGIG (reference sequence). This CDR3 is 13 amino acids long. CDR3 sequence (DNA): TGTGCCTGGAGTGTACAAGCTAACTATGGCTACACCTTC. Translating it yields CAWSVQANYGYTF.

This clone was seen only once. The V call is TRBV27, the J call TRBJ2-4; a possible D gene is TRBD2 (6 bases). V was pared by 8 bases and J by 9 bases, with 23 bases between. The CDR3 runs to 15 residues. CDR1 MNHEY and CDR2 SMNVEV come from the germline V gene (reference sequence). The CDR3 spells CASGSLAGSLGIQYF. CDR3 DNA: TGTGCCAGCGGGAGTTTAGCCGGGAGCTTAGGCATTCAGTACTTC.

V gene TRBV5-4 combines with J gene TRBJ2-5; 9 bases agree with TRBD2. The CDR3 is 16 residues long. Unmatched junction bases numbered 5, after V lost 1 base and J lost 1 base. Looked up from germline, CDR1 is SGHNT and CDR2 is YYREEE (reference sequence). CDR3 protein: CASSLRLAGTQETQYF. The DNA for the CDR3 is TGTGCCAGCAGCTTGAGGCTAGCGGGGACCCAAGAGACCCAGTACTTC.

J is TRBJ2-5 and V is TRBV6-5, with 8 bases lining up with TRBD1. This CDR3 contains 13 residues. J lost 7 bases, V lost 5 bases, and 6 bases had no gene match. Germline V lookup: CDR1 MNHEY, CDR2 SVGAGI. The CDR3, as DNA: TGTGCCAGCAGTCCAGGGGGCGCGAGGACCCAGTACTTC. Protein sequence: CASSPGGARTQYF.

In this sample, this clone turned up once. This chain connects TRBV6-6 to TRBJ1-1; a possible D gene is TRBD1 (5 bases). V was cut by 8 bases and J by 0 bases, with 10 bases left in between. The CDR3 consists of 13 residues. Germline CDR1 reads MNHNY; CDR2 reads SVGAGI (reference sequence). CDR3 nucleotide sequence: TGTGCCAGCCGACAGTTATTGAACACTGAAGCTTTCTTT. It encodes CASRQLLNTEAFF.

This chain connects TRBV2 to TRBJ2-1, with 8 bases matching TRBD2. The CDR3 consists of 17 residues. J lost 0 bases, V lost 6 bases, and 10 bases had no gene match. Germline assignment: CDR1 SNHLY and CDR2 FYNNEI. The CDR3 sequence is CASRGLAGLSSYNEQFF. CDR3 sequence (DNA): TGTGCCAGCAGGGGGCTAGCGGGCCTTAGCTCCTACAATGAGCAGTTCTTC.

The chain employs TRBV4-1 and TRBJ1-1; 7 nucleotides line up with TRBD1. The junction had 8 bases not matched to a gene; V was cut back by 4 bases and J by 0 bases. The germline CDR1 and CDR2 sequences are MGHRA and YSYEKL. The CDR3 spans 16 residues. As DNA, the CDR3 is TGCGCCAGCAGCCGCAGGACAGGTACAATGAACACTGAAGCTTTCTTT. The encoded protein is CASSRRTGTMNTEAFF.

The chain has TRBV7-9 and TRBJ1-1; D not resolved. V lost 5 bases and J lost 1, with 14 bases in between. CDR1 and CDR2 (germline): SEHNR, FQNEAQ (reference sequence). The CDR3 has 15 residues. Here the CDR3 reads CASSPNEAPNTEAFF. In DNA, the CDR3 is TGTGCCAGCAGCCCTAATGAGGCACCGAACACTGAAGCTTTCTTT.

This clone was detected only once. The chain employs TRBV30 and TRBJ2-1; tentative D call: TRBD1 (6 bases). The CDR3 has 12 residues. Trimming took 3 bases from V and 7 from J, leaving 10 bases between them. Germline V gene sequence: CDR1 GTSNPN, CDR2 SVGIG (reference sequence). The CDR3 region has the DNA TGTGCCTGGAGACCGGACAGTAATGAGCAGTTCTTC. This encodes CAWRPDSNEQFF.